This TCR beta chain comes out of a study of blood T cell repertoires in COVID-19 (TCRdb year 2020). About the full investigation: The collaborator samples originated in the United States, Italy and Spain and spanned the acute and convalescent phases of COVID-19. The prospective study material was composed of cDNA or gDNA derived from T cells, B-cell-depleted T cells, or PBMCs. Subjects who had been exposed to COVID-19, were actively infected with it, or had recovered from it provided the deeply sampled blood TCRbeta repertoires that made up the dataset. A freely available public database, intended as a resource for researchers studying the immune response to SARS-CoV-2, is where the repertoires were released. The samples were drawn from two sources: the first 160 participants of the ongoing ImmuneRACE study, and approximately 1,300 subjects contributed by 6 global collaborators. The sample metadata nearly always contained a de-identified subject ID, COVID-19 status, age in years and sex. Where available, HLA class I and class II types were obtained from metadata supplied by the sample provider rather than from assay-based typing.

The immunoSEQ Assay, a bias-controlled multiplex PCR, was used to amplify TCRbeta CDR3 regions from genomic DNA. The authors' analysis ran thus. Nucleated cell counts per sample were estimated from amplification of reference gene primers within the assay. Sequence reads were collapsed and filtered to measure the absolute abundance of every unique TCRbeta CDR3 rearrangement. For each sample, productive Simpson clonality was calculated as the square root of Simpson's diversity index over productive rearrangements. TCRdb limited this immuneACCESS table to in-frame rearrangements with V and J called. A share of clones is missing; checked studies link under half to unresolved V genes, and the rest is unexplained. Clonal size and the V and J genes are those of that table, whereas D and trimming came from the DNA. In all, the sample holds about 83,000 clones, and about 88% of those were seen once. The ten most abundant clones make up about a sixth of the sample.

Each collaborating institution followed its own protocols to collect whole blood in K2EDTA tubes. Collaborator samples were shipped for TCRbeta analysis as frozen whole blood, isolated PBMCs, or DNA extracted from either sample type. Broader findings and caveats from the paper: The quantity of clinical and demographic metadata differed by source and by participant and was supplied without curation.

Remarks on this clone: Its cognate antigen has yet to be identified. No base qualities exist here, and no much larger clone lies one base off it.

CDR1 MNHEY and CDR2 SMNVEV are derived from the germline V gene (reference sequence). V and J are truncated by 2 bases and 4 bases respectively, leaving an intervening sequence of 18 bases. Counted from cysteine to phenylalanine, this CDR3 has 16 amino acids. Of the read, only the CDR3 DNA is kept; its 48 bases are in frame from base 1. The V and J genes are TRBV27 and TRBJ2-7, with TRBD1 perhaps the D gene, on 6 matching bases. Sequencing input: peripheral blood. This TCR was sampled from a woman of 80 years or more with active or convalescent COVID-19. The nucleotides are TGTGCCAGCAGTTTAGTTACAGCCAGGGGCTTATACGAGCAGTACTTC. This encodes CASSLVTARGLYEQYF.